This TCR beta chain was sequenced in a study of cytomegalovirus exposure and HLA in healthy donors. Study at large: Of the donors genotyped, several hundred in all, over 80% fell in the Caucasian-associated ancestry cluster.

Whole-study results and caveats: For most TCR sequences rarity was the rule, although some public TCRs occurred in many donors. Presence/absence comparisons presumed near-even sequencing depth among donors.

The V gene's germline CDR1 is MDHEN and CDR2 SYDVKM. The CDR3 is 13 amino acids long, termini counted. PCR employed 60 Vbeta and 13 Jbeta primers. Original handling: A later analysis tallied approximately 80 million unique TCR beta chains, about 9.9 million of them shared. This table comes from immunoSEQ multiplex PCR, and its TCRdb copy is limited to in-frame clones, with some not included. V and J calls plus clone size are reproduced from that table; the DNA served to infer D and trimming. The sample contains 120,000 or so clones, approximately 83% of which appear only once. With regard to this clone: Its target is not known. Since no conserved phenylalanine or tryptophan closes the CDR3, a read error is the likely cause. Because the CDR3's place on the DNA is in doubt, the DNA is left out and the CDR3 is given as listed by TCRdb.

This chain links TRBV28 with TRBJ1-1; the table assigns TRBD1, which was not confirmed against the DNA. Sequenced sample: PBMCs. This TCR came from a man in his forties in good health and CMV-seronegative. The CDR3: CASSLATSSDGQV.